This T cell receptor beta chain was obtained from a study of cytomegalovirus exposure and HLA in healthy donors. Comments on this clone: The antigen remains unidentified.

Regarding the study as a whole: HLA allele associations emerged for about 16,000 TCR beta sequences in a later analysis, at 0.05 false discovery rate.

The CDR3 contains 14 residues. Germline V gene sequence: CDR1 SGHNT, CDR2 YYREEE (reference sequence). J lost 7 bases, V lost 5 bases, and 11 bases had no gene match. The PCR employed 60 Vbeta primers together with 13 Jbeta primers. Repertoires were generated with immunoSEQ multiplex PCR, while TCRdb's copy carries only in-frame clones and drops some. The sample yields 100,000 to 140,000 clones, 76% seen once. The gene calls are TRBV5-4 and TRBJ2-7; TRBD1 aligns across 8 bases. Material for sequencing was PBMCs. This sequence originates from a man younger than 30 in good health and CMV-seronegative. CDR3 amino acids: CASRSGQALGEQYF. The CDR3 coding sequence is TGTGCCAGCAGGTCGGGACAGGCCCTAGGGGAGCAGTACTTC.